The sequence of this TCR beta chain was determined in a study of blood T cell repertoires in COVID-19. The wider study: In each case, the material was cDNA or gDNA derived from T cells, B-cell-depleted T cells, or PBMCs.

The CDR3 spans 15 residues. J gave up 5 bases and V 6 bases, and 9 bases lay outside the gene matches. The germline V gene has CDR1 MNHEY and CDR2 SVGAGI. In the source study's methods: Reference gene primer amplification gave nucleated cell count estimates. Sequencing was performed with immunoSEQ multiplex PCR; in TCRdb, only in-frame clones are kept and a portion is missing. The V and J calls and the clone size are those of that table, but D and trimming were determined from the DNA. Here the sample spans some 75,000 clones, approximately 80% being singletons. V is TRBV6-5 and J is TRBJ2-2, with TRBD2 matching 7 bases. This TCR came from a man aged 50 to 60 with COVID-19, enrolled during active disease. The sequenced sample was peripheral blood. CDR3 residues: CASSRLAEPTGELFF. The CDR3 DNA is TGTGCCAGCAGCCGACTAGCAGAGCCAACCGGGGAGCTGTTTTTT.